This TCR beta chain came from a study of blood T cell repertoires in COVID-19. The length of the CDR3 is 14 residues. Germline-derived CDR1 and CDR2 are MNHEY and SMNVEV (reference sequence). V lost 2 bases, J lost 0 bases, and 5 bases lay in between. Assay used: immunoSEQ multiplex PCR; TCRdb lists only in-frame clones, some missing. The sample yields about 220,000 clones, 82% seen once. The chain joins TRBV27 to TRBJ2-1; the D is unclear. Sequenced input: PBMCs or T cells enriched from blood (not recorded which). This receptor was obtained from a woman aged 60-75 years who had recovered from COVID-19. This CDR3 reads CASSLTVSYNEQFF. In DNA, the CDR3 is TGTGCCAGCAGTTTAACAGTCTCCTACAATGAGCAGTTCTTC.